The 5 T cell receptor beta chains below were found in one sample sequenced in a study of beta chain features in type 1 diabetes listed by TCRdb under 2018. The library was produced with the immunoSEQ multiplex PCR assay. All of the isolated RNA was reverse transcribed with the High Capacity cDNA Reverse Transcription Kit, so expressed TCRB transcripts were sequenced. TCRdb carries this immuneACCESS record with in-frame sequences only. Its versions omit some clonotypes, under half of them owing to an unresolved V gene in the studies checked, with the rest unexplained. This sample lists some 150,000 clones; approximately 9.1% were detected once. Roughly 0.7% of the sample lies in the top ten. Antigens of these TCRs are unknown. What the study reported, not specific to this receptor: In all four CD4+ subsets, TCRB CDR3 length was moderately but significantly shorter in type 1 diabetes patients.

The sequencing sample was made of central memory CD4+ T cells from blood. These receptors came from a woman aged 25 to 39 with type 1 diabetes.

This sequence joins TRBV5-1 and TRBJ1-1; the D gene is possibly TRBD1 (6 bases). Trimming pared 4 bases from V and 3 bases from J, leaving 16 bases between. The CDR3 contains 15 residues. The V gene's germline CDR1 is SGHRS and CDR2 YFSETQ. CDR3 sequence (DNA): TGCGCCAGCAGCGCAAGGACAGACGAATACACTGAAGCTTTCTTT. As protein: CASSARTDEYTEAFF.

This clone showed up just a few times. This rearrangement joins TRBV2 to TRBJ1-1; D is possibly TRBD1 (5 bases). The CDR3 is 13 amino acids. Trimming took 5 bases from V and 4 from J, leaving 11 bases between them. The germline gives CDR1 SNHLY, CDR2 FYNNEI. The CDR3 bases are TGTGCCAGCAGTTCAGGGTTGGGCACTGAAGCTTTCTTT. Translation: CASSSGLGTEAFF.

J is TRBJ2-5 and V is TRBV5-1; a possible D gene is TRBD1 (6 bases). Germline values: CDR1 SGHRS, CDR2 YFSETQ. Trimming cost V 4 bases and J 2 bases, with 12 bases left between them. This CDR3 spans 14 amino acids. The CDR3 loop is CASSPGQWQETQYF. The DNA for the CDR3 is TGCGCCAGCAGCCCCGGACAGTGGCAAGAGACCCAGTACTTC.

The genes are TRBV7-6 and TRBJ2-5; the match to TRBD2 covers 12 bases. This CDR3 is 17 amino acids long. Germline lookup yields CDR1 SGHVS and CDR2 FNYEAQ. The ends lost 1 base at V and 4 bases at J; junction bases unmatched: 7. DNA of the CDR3: TGTGCCAGCAGCTTAGGTCTGACTAGCGGGAGCCTAGAGACCCAGTACTTC. Its translation: CASSLGLTSGSLETQYF.

This clone was seen a handful of times. This chain uses TRBV28 with TRBJ1-4; no firm D call. Trimming removed 4 bases at V and 5 bases at J, with 11 bases between. Germline CDR1 MDHEN, CDR2 SYDVKM. This CDR3 is 14 amino acids long. CDR3 in amino acids: CASSSGSGNEKLFF. In DNA form, the CDR3 reads TGTGCCAGCAGTTCCGGTAGCGGGAATGAAAAACTGTTTTTT.